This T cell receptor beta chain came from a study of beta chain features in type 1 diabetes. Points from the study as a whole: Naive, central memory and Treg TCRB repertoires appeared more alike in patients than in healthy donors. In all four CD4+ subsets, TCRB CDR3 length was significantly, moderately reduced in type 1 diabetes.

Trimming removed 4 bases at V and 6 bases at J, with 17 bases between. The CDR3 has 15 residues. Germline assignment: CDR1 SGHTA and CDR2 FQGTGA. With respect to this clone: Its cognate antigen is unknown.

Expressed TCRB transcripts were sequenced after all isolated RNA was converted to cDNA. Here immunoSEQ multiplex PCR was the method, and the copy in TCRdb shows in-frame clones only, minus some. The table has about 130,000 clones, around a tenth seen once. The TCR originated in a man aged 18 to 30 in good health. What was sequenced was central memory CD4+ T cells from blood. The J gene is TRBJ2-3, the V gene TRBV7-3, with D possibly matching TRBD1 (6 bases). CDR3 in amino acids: CASSSSRSQGDTQYF. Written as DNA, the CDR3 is TGTGCCAGCAGCTCATCAAGGTCCCAGGGGGATACGCAGTATTTT.